This TCR beta chain was sequenced for a study of blood T cell repertoires in COVID-19. Study at large: Collection of acute and convalescent COVID-19 samples took place in the United States, Italy and Spain. T cells, B-cell-depleted T cells, or PBMCs supplied cDNA or gDNA.

Residents of 24 US areas, aged roughly 18 to 95 years, made up the participants. Germline values: CDR1 PRHDT, CDR2 FYEKMQ (reference sequence). V shed 0 bases and J shed 7 bases, with 7 bases lying between them. This CDR3 is 14 amino acids long. Produced via immunoSEQ multiplex PCR; TCRdb's table is partial and in-frame only. The table records approximately 240,000 clones, about 86% of them present only once. This TCR came from a woman in her 40s with acute COVID-19. Source material: PBMCs or T cells enriched from blood (not recorded which). The rearrangement uses TRBV13 and TRBJ1-6, with D possibly TRBD1 on 5 matching bases. CDR3 protein: CASSLGRANSPLHF. Here the CDR3 DNA reads TGTGCCAGCAGCTTAGGCAGGGCCAATTCACCCCTCCACTTT. Using reference TRBV13 and TRBJ1-6 for the parts outside the CDR3, the full variable domain is AAGVIQSPRHLIKEKRETATLKCYPIPRHDTVYWYQQGPGQDPQFLISFYEKMQSDKGSIPDRFSAQQFSDYHSELNMSSLELGDSALYFCASSLGRANSPLHFGNGTRLTVT.